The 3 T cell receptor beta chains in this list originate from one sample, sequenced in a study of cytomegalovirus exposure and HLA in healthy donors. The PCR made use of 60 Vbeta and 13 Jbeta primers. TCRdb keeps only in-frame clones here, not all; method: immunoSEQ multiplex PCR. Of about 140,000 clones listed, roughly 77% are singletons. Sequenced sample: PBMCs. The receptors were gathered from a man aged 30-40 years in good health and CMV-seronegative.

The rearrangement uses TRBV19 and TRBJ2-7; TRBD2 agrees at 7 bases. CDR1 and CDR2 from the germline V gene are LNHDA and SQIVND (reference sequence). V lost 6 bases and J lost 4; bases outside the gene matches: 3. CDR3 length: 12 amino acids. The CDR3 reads CASSSGGYEQYF. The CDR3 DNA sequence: TGTGCCAGTAGCTCCGGGGGGTACGAGCAGTACTTC. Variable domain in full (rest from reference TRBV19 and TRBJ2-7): DGGITQSPKYLFRKEGQNVTLSCEQNLNHDAMYWYRQDPGQGLRLIYYSQIVNDFQKGDIAEGYSVSREKKESFPLTVTSAQKNPTAFYLCASSSGGYEQYFGPGTRLTVT.

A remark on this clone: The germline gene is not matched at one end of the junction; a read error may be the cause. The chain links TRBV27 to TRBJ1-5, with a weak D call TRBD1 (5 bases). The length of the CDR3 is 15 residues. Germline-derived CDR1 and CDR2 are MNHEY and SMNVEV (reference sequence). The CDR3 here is CASSFGGYSNQPQNF. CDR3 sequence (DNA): TGTGCCAGCAGTTTCGGGGGGTATAGCAATCAGCCCCAGAATTTT.

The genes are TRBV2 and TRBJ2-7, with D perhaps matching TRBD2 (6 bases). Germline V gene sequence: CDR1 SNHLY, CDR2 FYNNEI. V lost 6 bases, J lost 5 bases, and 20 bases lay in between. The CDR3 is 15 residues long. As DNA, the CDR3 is TGTGCCAGCAGCGACCCGTCGGGAGCCGCCCACGAGCAGTACTTC. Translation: CASSDPSGAAHEQYF. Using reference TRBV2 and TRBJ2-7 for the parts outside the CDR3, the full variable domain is EPEVTQTPSHQVTQMGQEVILRCVPISNHLYFYWYRQILGQKVEFLVSFYNNEISEKSEIFDDQFSVERPDGSNFTLKIRSTKLEDSAMYFCASSDPSGAAHEQYFGPGTRLTVT.